This record covers a single T cell receptor beta chain. The data originate from a study of CD8+CD57+ T cells in acquired aplastic anemia. For the study at large: The DNA of sorted CD4+ and CD8+ cells averaged approximately 3.3 ug.

TCR beta VDJ combinations and CDR3 sequences were profiled from genomic DNA. One entry per CDR3 protein, called by TCRdb with MiXCR from the reads. The data show 80,000 to 100,000 distinct CDR3 sequences, 55% to 70% seen once. The CDR3 is 14 amino acids. J lost 0 bases, V lost 7 bases, and 7 bases had no gene match. CDR1 is SQVTM, CDR2 ANQGSEA, per germline. The sequenced patients had an expansion of CD8+CD57+ cells seen by flow cytometry. This receptor was taken from a human donor with aplastic anemia. The chain combines TRBV29-1 with TRBJ2-7, with 9 bases that match TRBD2. Sequenced input: sorted CD4+, CD8+, or CD8+CD57+ T cells (not recorded which) from PBMCs. This CDR3 is CSALGLASSYEQYF. The CDR3 DNA is TGCAGCGCCCTTGGACTAGCGAGCTCCTACGAGCAGTACTTC.